These T cell receptor beta chains were read from a single sample in a study of T cell changes during pregnancy in multiple sclerosis. Using immunoSEQ multiplex PCR, the repertoire was profiled, and TCRdb retains in-frame clones only, with some absent. The sample has 26,000 or so clones; 92% are singletons. The sample was peripheral blood, taken in the first trimester of pregnancy. These receptors were taken from a female donor in good health, enrolled as a control in a pregnancy study. CDR3s include the opening cysteine and the closing phenylalanine or tryptophan. The D gene is left open where the match is weak. A row's size may be missing; if present it is once, few, many or a size class.

>NA|TRBJ2-1|TRBV9|TRBD2
CASSVLGTSGGEQFF
TGTGCCAGCAGCGTACTAGGGACTAGCGGGGGTGAGCAGTTCTTC
>NA|TRBJ1-3|TRBV5-8|NA
CASSLDNLFSGNTIYF
TGTGCCAGCAGCTTGGACAACCTTTTCTCTGGAAACACCATATATTTT
>NA|TRBJ1-1|TRBV19|NA
CASTQGWGNTEAFF
TGTGCCAGTACCCAGGGGTGGGGGAACACTGAAGCTTTCTTT
>NA|TRBJ2-7|TRBV10-3|NA
CAIRFSQDYEQYF
TGTGCCATCAGATTCTCGCAGGATTACGAGCAGTACTTC
>once|TRBJ2-1|TRBV4-1|TRBD1
CASSKDRGREQFF
TGCGCCAGCAGCAAAGACAGGGGGCGTGAGCAGTTCTTC
>NA|TRBJ2-7|TRBV30|TRBD2
CAWNLAGVDEQYF
TGTGCCTGGAATCTAGCGGGAGTCGACGAGCAGTACTTC
>NA|TRBJ1-5|TRBV4-1|NA
CASSQESPGSNQPQHF
TGCGCCAGCAGCCAAGAATCCCCAGGGAGCAATCAGCCCCAGCATTTT
>NA|TRBJ2-3|TRBV5-1|TRBD1
CASSTGGTGTDTQYF
TGCGCCAGCAGCACCGGTGGGACAGGGACAGATACGCAGTATTTT
>NA|TRBJ1-4|TRBV13|TRBD1
CASSQQGLGEKLFF
TGTGCCAGCAGCCAACAGGGGTTGGGTGAAAAACTGTTTTTT
>NA|TRBJ2-3|TRBV2|TRBD1
CASSDRGGTDTQYF
TGTGCCAGCTCGGACAGGGGGGGCACAGATACGCAGTATTTT
>NA|TRBJ2-2|TRBV7-8|TRBD2
CASSLLLAGGSKNTGELFF
TGTGCCAGCAGCCTCCTACTAGCGGGGGGCTCCAAAAACACCGGGGAGCTGTTTTTT
>NA|TRBJ2-1|TRBV29-1|TRBD1
CSARPGQVGNEQFF
TGCAGCGCCCGTCCCGGACAGGTGGGTAATGAGCAGTTCTTC